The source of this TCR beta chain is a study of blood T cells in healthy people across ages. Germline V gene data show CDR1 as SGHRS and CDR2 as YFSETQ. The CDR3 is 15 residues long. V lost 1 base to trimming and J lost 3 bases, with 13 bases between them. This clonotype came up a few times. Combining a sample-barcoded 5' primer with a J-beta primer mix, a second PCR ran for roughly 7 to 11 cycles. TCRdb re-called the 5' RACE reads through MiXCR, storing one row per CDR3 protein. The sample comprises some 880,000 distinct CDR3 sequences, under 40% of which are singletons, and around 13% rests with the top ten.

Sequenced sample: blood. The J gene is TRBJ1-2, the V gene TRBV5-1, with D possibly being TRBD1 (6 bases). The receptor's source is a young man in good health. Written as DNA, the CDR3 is TGCGCCAGCAGCTTGATTGCAGGGGAGGACTATGGCTACACCTTC. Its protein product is CASSLIAGEDYGYTF.